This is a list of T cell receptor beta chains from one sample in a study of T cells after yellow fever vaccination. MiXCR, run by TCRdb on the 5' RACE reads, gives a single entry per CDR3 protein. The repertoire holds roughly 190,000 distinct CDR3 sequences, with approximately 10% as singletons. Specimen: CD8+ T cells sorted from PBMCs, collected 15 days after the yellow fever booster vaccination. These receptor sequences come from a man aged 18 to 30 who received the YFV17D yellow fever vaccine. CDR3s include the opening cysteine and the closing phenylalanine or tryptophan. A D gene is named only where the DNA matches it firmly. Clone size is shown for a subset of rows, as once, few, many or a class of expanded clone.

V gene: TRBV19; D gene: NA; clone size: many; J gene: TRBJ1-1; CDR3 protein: CASSKAFF; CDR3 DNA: TGTGCCAGTAGTAAAGCTTTCTTT
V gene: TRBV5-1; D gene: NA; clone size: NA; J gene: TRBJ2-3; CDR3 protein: CASSLEGVRTDTQYF; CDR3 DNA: TGCGCCAGCAGCTTGGAAGGGGTTCGCACAGATACGCAGTATTTT
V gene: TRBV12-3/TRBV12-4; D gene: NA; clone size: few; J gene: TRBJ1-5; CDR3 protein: CASSFRGARYDQPQHF; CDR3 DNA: TGTGCCAGCAGTTTCCGGGGGGCGAGGTATGATCAGCCCCAGCATTTT
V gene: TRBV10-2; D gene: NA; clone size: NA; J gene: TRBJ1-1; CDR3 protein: CASSPGRGGNTEAFF; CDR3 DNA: TGCGCCAGCAGCCCCGGGCGAGGAGGGAACACTGAAGCTTTCTTT
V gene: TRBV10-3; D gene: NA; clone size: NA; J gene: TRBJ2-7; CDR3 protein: CAISAPGSSYEQYF; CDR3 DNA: TGTGCCATCAGTGCCCCTGGCAGCTCCTACGAGCAGTACTTC
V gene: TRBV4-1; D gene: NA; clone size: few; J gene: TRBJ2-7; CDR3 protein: CASSQKSISSYEQYF; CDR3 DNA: TGCGCCAGCAGCCAAAAGTCCATAAGCTCCTACGAGCAGTACTTC
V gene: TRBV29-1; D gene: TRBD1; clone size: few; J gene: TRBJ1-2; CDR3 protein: CSGMDRGTSYTF; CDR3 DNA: TGCAGCGGGATGGACAGGGGGACGAGCTACACCTTC
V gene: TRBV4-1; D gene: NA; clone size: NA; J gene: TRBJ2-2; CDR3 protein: CASSQDGPWFVGELFF; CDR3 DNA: TGCGCCAGCAGCCAAGATGGGCCTTGGTTTGTCGGGGAGCTGTTTTTT
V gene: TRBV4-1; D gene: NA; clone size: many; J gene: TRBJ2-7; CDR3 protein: CASSQDRGDEQYF; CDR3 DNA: TGCGCCAGCAGCCAAGACCGGGGTGACGAGCAGTACTTC
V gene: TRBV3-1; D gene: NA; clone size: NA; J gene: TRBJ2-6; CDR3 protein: CASYPTGSSGANVLTF; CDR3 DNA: TGTGCCAGCTACCCCACAGGGTCCTCTGGGGCCAACGTCCTGACTTTC
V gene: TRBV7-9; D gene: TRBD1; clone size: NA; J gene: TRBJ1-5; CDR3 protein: CASSPGQGAQPQHF; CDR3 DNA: TGTGCCAGCAGCCCCGGACAGGGCGCTCAGCCCCAGCATTTT
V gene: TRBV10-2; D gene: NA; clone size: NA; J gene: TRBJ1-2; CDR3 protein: CASSESLNNGYTF; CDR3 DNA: TGCGCCAGCAGTGAATCGCTGAACAATGGCTACACCTTC
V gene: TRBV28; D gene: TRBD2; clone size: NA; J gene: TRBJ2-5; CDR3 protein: CASSLVSGGGTQYF; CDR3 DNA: TGTGCCAGCAGTTTAGTGTCAGGCGGGGGGACCCAGTACTTC
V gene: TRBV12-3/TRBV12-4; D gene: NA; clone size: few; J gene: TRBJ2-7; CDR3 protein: CASSFGDGFYEQYF; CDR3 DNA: TGTGCCAGCAGTTTTGGGGACGGCTTTTACGAGCAGTACTTC
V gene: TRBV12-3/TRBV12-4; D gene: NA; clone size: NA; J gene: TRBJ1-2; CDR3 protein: CASSSFPQTGLLGYGYTF; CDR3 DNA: TGTGCCAGCAGTTCCTTCCCCCAGACAGGCCTTCTTGGCTATGGCTACACCTTC
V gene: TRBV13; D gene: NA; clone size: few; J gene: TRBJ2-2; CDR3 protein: CASSTHPNGELFF; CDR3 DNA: TGTGCCAGCAGCACCCATCCAAACGGGGAGCTGTTTTTT
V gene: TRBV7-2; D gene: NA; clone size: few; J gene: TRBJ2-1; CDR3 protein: CASSLIRGEQFF; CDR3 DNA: TGTGCCAGCAGCTTGATTCGAGGTGAGCAGTTCTTC
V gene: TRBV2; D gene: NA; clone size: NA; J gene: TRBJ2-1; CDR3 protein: CASTGGPSRNEQFF; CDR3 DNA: TGTGCCAGCACTGGCGGCCCCTCGAGAAATGAGCAGTTCTTC
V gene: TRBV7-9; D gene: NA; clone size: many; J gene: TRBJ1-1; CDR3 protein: CASSPSSRGALTEAFF; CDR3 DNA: TGTGCCAGCAGTCCCTCGAGTCGGGGGGCGCTCACTGAAGCTTTCTTT
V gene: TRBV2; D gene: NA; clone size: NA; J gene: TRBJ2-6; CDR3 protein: CASSVGPGDGSSGANVLTF; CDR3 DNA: TGTGCCAGCAGCGTAGGCCCCGGGGACGGAAGCTCTGGGGCCAACGTCCTGACTTTC
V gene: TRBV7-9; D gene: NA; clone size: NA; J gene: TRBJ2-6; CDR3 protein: CASSLALGYGANVLTF; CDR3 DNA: TGTGCCAGCAGCTTAGCTTTGGGTTATGGGGCCAACGTCCTGACTTTC
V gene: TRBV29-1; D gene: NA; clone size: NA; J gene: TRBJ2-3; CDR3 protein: CSVTGPFRTDTQYF; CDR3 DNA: TGCAGCGTTACAGGACCATTCCGCACAGATACGCAGTATTTT
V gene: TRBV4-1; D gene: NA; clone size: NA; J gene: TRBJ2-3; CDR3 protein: CASSQVWQITDTQYF; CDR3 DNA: TGCGCCAGCAGCCAAGTGTGGCAAATCACAGATACGCAGTATTTT
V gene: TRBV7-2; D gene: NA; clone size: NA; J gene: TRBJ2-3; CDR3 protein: CASMGGDTQYF; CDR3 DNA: TGTGCCAGCATGGGTGGAGATACGCAGTATTTT
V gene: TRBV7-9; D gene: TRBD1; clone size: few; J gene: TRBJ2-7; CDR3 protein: CASSLVVRGLSEQYF; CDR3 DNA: TGTGCCAGCAGCTTAGTGGTCAGGGGGTTGAGCGAGCAGTACTTC
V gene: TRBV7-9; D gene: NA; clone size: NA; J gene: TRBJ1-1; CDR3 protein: CASSFAGNSEAFF; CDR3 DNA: TGTGCCAGCAGCTTTGCGGGCAACAGTGAAGCTTTCTTT
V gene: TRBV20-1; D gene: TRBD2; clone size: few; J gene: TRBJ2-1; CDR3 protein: CSASGGRDEQFF; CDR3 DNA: TGCAGTGCTAGCGGGGGGAGGGATGAGCAGTTCTTC
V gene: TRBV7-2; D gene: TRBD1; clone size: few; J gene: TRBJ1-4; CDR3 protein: CASSYRQGYEKLFF; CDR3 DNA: TGTGCCAGCAGCTATCGACAGGGGTATGAAAAACTGTTTTTT
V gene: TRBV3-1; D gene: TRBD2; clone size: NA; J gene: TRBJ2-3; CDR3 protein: CASSPSGEIFTDTQYF; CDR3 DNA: TGTGCCAGCAGTCCGAGCGGGGAGATTTTCACAGATACGCAGTATTTT
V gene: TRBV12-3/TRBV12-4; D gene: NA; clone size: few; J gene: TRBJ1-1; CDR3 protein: CASSLDESLESAFF; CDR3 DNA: TGTGCCAGCAGTTTAGATGAAAGCCTAGAATCGGCTTTCTTT
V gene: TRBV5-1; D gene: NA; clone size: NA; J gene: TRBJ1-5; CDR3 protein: CASSHGLGGPQHF; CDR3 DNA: TGCGCCAGCAGCCACGGACTGGGGGGGCCCCAGCATTTT
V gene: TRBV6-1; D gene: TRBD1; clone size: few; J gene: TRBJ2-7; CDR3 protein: CASSEVPGQGYVQYF; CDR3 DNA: TGTGCCAGCAGTGAAGTCCCGGGACAGGGGTATGTGCAGTACTTC
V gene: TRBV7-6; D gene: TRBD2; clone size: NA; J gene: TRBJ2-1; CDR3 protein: CASSKGLASYNEQFF; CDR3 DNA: TGTGCCAGCAGCAAAGGACTAGCTTCCTACAATGAGCAGTTCTTC
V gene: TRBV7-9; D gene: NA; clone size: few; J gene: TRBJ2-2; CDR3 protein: CASSPAGIGGENTGELFF; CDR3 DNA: TGTGCCAGCAGCCCAGCAGGGATCGGGGGCGAGAACACCGGGGAGCTGTTTTTT
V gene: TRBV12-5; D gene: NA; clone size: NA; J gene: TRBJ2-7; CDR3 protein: CASGQSVYEQYF; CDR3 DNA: TGTGCTAGTGGGCAGAGCGTCTACGAGCAGTACTTC
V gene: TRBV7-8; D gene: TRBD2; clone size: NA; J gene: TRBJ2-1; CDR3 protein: CASRRSRGAYNEQFF; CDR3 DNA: TGTGCCAGCAGGCGAAGTCGGGGGGCCTACAATGAGCAGTTCTTC
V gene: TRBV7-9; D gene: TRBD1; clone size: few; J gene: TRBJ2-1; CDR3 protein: CASSSSGGLYNEQFF; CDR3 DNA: TGTGCCAGCAGCTCCTCAGGGGGCCTCTACAATGAGCAGTTCTTC
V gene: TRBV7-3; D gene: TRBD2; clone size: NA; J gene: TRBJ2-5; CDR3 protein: CASSPGTSGGARETQYF; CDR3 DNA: TGTGCCAGCAGCCCTGGGACTAGCGGGGGGGCCCGGGAGACCCAGTACTTC
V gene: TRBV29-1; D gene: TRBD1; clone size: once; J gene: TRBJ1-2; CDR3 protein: CSVDSTGGGYGYGYTF; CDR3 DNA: TGCAGCGTTGATTCGACAGGGGGCGGTTATGGCTATGGCTACACCTTC
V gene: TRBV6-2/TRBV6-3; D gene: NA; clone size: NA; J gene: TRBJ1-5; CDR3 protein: CASSSGLGPQHF; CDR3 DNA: TGTGCCAGCAGTTCAGGGTTGGGGCCCCAGCATTTT
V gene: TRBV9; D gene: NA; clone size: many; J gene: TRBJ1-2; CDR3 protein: CASSGLGTGNYGYTF; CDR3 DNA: TGTGCCAGCAGCGGACTGGGGACCGGCAACTATGGCTACACCTTC
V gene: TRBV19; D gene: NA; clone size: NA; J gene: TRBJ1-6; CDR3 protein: CASTVAYNSPLHF; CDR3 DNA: TGTGCCAGTACTGTGGCCTATAATTCACCCCTCCACTTT